This TCR beta chain was identified in a study of OX40 agonist ivuxolimab in advanced cancers. Study-level information: An agonistic anti-OX40 (CD134) antibody, ivuxolimab, was used to treat the patients. Administration of intravenous ivuxolimab to patients occurred every 2 weeks at 0.01 to 10 mg/kg. Study-wide results and caveats: Among some nonresponders, normalized T-cell clonal expansion was also low.

This table comes from immunoSEQ multiplex PCR, and its TCRdb copy is limited to in-frame clones, with some not included. This repertoire shows about 63,000 clones, about 89% found once; its top ten account for around 4.2%. Autoimmune disease history or systemic immunosuppression led to patient exclusion. Per the germline V gene, CDR1 is SGDLS and CDR2 is YYNGEE. The CDR3 sequence is 13 residues long. Within the sample, this clone is medium-sized. Its antigen is unidentified. This specimen was CD4+ or CD8+ T cells sorted from blood, taken in a trial of the OX40 agonist ivuxolimab. The gene calls are TRBV9 and TRBJ2-1, with 8 bases identical to TRBD1. The origin of this receptor is an adult with an advanced solid tumor such as melanoma, head and neck, liver or kidney cancer. CDR3 amino acids: CAATRGHSDEQFF. DNA of the CDR3: TGTGCTGCTACCAGGGGGCATTCGGATGAGCAGTTCTTC.